This entry concerns a single T cell receptor (beta chain). As yet, its antigen is unknown. These data are taken from a study of T cells in localized non-small cell lung cancer. Study-wide results and caveats: Compared with tumor, uninvolved adjacent lung displayed greater T cell clonality, ranking highest overall.

Libraries were prepared by immunoSEQ multiplex PCR; TCRdb keeps only in-frame clonotypes and omits some of them. The table records roughly 70,000 clones, approximately 87% of them present only once. Trimming stripped 5 bases from V and 1 base from J, with 11 bases between. Per the germline V gene, CDR1 is SGHVS and CDR2 is FQNEAQ. The CDR3 is 14 amino acids. Here the sequenced sample was peripheral blood, taken before any cancer treatment. The receptor was derived from a male donor aged 60 or over with stage III squamous cell lung carcinoma. The gene calls are TRBV7-8 and TRBJ1-1; no reliable D call. The CDR3 reads CASSPGETNTEAFF. The DNA of the CDR3 is TGTGCCAGCAGCCCCGGAGAGACGAACACTGAAGCTTTCTTT. Together with reference TRBV7-8 and TRBJ1-1, the CDR3 gives the full variable domain: GAGVSQSPRYKVAKRGQDVALRCDPISGHVSLFWYQQALGQGPEFLTYFQNEAQLDKSGLPSDRFFAERPEGSVSTLKIQRTQQEDSAVYLCASSPGETNTEAFFGQGTRLTVV.